This TCR beta chain emerged from a study of blood T cell repertoires in COVID-19 (dated by TCRdb to the early 2020s). Regarding the research as a whole: The collaborator samples originated in the United States, Italy and Spain and spanned the acute and convalescent phases of COVID-19. HLA class I and class II types, where available, came from metadata supplied by the sample provider rather than from assay-based typing. Sample metadata almost always included a de-identified subject ID, COVID-19 status, age in years and sex. The repertoires were made available in a free public database intended to serve as a resource for research on the immune response to SARS-CoV-2. Subjects who had been exposed to COVID-19, were actively infected with it, or had recovered from it provided the deeply sampled blood TCRbeta repertoires that made up the dataset. Samples came from the ongoing ImmuneRACE study (first 160 participants) plus 1,254 subjects from 6 global collaborators. The prospective study material was composed of cDNA or gDNA derived from T cells, B-cell-depleted T cells, or PBMCs. Study-wide conclusions, independent of this receptor: How much clinical and demographic metadata was included differed by source and by participant, and the metadata was provided uncurated.

The germline V gene yields ENHRY for CDR1 and SYGVKD for CDR2. The CDR3 holds 14 amino acids from the cysteine to the phenylalanine. Only the CDR3 DNA stays, 42 bases, in frame from base 1. Germline trimming: 4 bases from V, 10 bases from J; junction bases outside gene matches: 6. TCRbeta CDR3 regions were amplified from genomic DNA by means of the immunoSEQ Assay, a bias-controlled multiplex PCR. In the paper's pipeline: The number of nucleated cells in each sample was estimated from the amplification of reference gene primers within the assay. To quantify the absolute abundance of each unique TCRbeta CDR3 rearrangement, sequence reads were collapsed and filtered. Productive Simpson clonality was computed per sample as the square root of Simpson's diversity index over productive rearrangements. TCRdb took over this immuneACCESS table, retaining in-frame rearrangements with V and J assigned. Such tables are incomplete; in checked studies, under half of the missing clones stem from an unresolved V gene, and the remainder is unexplained. That table gives V, J and clone size, and the DNA gave D and trimming. The sample table holds about 170,000 clones, of which about 90% were seen once. Clones ranked in the top ten supply around 1.2% of the sample.

In the prospective study, participants were about 18 to 95 years old, resided in 24 geographic areas of the United States, and were enrolled through a virtual design. To assign participants to cohorts, the prospective study relied on clinical history that participants themselves reported in a screening survey and a study questionnaire. Mobile phlebotomists in the prospective study collected whole blood, serum and a nasopharyngeal or oropharyngeal swab from every participant. Prospective study participants could optionally give additional blood draws and questionnaires over an approximately two-month period. Before DNA extraction, blood samples from the prospective study were shipped at room temperature or frozen. A note on this clone: The antigen it binds to is not known. No much larger clone is present one base from it, and per-base qualities are unavailable.

The sample was PBMCs or T cells enriched from blood (not recorded which). The V and J segments used are TRBV10-3 and TRBJ1-6, with 8 bases in between that match TRBD1. This TCR was recovered from a human donor with acute COVID-19. The donor label of this sample is uncertain. At the DNA level, the sequence is TGTGCCATCAGTGTGGGGACAGGTGGATCACCCCTCCACTTT. This is translated as CAISVGTGGSPLHF.